This section outlines one T cell receptor (beta chain) sequence together with its context. The data were obtained in a study of blood T cell repertoires in COVID-19. In the original analysis: Counts of nucleated cells, estimated from reference gene primer amplification, were obtained. Method: immunoSEQ multiplex PCR; TCRdb's copy keeps in-frame clones and lacks some. V, J and clone size reflect that table, while D and trimming were determined from the DNA. This sample yields 150,000 to 200,000 clones, of which almost 85% are seen a single time; more than 9.5% belongs to the top ten. Participants were aged 18 to 89 years, lived in under 25 US areas, and enrolled virtually. Cohort assignment relied on participant-reported clinical history. Before being deemed recovered, Cohort 3 donors had two negative PCRs, clearance, or symptom resolution. The TCR sequence derives from a man between 50 and 59 years old who had recovered from COVID-19. Sequencing input: PBMCs or T cells enriched from blood (not recorded which).

The CDR3 DNA reads as TGTGCCAGCTCACCCCTGACAGGGGAGGGCACAGATACGCAGTATTTT. Amino acid sequence: CASSPLTGEGTDTQYF. V is TRBV18 and J is TRBJ2-3, with 8 nucleotides matching TRBD1. This CDR3 is 16 amino acids long. Germline CDR1 KGHSH, CDR2 LQKENI. V gave up 3 bases and J gave up 1 base; unmatched junction bases: 6.